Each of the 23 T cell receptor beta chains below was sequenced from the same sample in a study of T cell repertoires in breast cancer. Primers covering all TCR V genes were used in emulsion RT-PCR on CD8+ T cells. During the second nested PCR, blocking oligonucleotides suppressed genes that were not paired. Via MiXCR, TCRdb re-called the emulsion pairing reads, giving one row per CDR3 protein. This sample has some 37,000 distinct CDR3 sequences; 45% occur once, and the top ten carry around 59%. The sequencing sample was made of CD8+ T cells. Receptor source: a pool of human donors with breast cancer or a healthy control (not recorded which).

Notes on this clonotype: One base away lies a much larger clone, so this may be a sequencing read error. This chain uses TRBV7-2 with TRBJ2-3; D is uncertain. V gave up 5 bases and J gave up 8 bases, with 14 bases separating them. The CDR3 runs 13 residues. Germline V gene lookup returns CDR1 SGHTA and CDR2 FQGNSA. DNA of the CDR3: TGTGCCAGCAGCGGACCATACCCAGGTACGCAGTATTTT. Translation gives CASSGPYPGTQYF.

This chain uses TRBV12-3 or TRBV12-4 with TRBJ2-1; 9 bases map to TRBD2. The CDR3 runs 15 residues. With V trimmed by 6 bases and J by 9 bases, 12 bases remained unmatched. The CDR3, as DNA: TGTGCCAGCAGCCTCCTGGGCCTAGCGGGATCTGAGCAGTTCTTC. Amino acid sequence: CASSLLGLAGSEQFF.

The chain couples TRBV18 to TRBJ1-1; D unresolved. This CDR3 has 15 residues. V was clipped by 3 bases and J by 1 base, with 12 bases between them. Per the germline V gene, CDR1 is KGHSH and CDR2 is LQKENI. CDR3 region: CASSPSVPPNTEAFF. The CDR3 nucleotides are TGTGCCAGCTCACCGTCGGTCCCTCCGAACACTGAAGCTTTCTTT.

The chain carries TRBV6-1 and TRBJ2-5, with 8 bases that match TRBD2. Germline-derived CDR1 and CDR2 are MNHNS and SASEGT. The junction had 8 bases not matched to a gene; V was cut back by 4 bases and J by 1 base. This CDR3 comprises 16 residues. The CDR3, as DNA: TGTGCCAGCAGTGGGTCTTTTGGACTAGCCCAAGAGACCCAGTACTTC. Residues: CASSGSFGLAQETQYF.

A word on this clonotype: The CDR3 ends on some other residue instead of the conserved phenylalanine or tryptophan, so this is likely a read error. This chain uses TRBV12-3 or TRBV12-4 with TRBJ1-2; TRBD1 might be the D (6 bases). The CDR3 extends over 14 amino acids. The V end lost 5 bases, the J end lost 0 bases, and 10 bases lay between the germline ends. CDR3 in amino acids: CASSPTGPNYGYTC. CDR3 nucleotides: TGTGCCAGCAGTCCCACAGGGCCTAACTATGGCTACACCTGC.

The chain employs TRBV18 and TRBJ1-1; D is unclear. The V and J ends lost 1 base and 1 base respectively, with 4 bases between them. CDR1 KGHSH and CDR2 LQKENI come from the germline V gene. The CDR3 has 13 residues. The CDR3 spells CASSPRANTEAFF. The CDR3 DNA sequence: TGTGCCAGCTCACCACGAGCGAACACTGAAGCTTTCTTT.

As DNA, the CDR3 is TGTGCCAGCAGACGAGGAGGGTACATCCAAGAGACCCAGTACTTC. Translation: CASRRGGYIQETQYF. The chain joins TRBV7-6 to TRBJ2-5, with a possible D match to TRBD2 (6 bases). Per the germline V gene, CDR1 is SGHVS and CDR2 is FNYEAQ. This CDR3 contains 15 residues. V lost 6 bases and J lost 1, with 15 bases in between.

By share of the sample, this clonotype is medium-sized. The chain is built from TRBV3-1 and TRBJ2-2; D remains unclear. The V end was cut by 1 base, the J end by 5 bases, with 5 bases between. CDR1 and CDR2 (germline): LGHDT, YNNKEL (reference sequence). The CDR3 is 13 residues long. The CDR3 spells CASSQGQTGELFF. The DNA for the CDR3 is TGTGCCAGCAGCCAAGGTCAGACCGGGGAGCTGTTTTTT.

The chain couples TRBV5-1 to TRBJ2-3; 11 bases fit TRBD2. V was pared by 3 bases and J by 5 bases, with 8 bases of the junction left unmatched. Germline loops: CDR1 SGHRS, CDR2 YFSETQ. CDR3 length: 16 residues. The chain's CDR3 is CASSWIAGGSEDTQYF. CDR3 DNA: TGCGCCAGCAGCTGGATAGCGGGAGGGAGCGAAGATACGCAGTATTTT. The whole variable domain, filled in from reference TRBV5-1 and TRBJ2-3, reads KAGVTQTPRYLIKTRGQQVTLSCSPISGHRSVSWYQQTPGQGLQFLFEYFSETQRNKGNFPGRFSGRQFSNSRSEMNVSTLELGDSALYLCASSWIAGGSEDTQYFGPGTRLTVL.

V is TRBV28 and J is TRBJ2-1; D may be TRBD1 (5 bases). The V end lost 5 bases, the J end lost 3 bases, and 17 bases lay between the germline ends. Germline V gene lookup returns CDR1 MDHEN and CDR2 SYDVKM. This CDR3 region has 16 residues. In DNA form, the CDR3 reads TGTGCCAGCAGTACGCTTAGACAAGGGGTCTACAATGAGCAGTTCTTC. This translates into CASSTLRQGVYNEQFF.

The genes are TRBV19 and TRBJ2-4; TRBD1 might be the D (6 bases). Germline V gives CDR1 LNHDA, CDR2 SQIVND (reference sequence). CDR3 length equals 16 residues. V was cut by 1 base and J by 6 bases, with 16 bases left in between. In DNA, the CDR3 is TGTGCCAGTAGTATAGGAGGCAGGGGTATTGCAAACATTCAGTACTTC. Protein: CASSIGGRGIANIQYF.

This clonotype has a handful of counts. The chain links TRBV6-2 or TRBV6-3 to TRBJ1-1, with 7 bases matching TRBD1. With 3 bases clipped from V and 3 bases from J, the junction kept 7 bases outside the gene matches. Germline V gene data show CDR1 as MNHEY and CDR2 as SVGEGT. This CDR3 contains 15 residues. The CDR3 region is CASSYTRGGYTEAFF. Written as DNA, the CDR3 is TGTGCCAGCAGTTATACGAGAGGGGGCTACACTGAAGCTTTCTTT.

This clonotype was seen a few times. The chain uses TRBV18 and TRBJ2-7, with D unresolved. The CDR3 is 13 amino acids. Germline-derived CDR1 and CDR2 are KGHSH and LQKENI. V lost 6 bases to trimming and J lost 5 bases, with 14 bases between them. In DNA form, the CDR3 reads TGTGCCAGCTCTCCCAATGCTGACGACGAGCAGTACTTC. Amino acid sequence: CASSPNADDEQYF.

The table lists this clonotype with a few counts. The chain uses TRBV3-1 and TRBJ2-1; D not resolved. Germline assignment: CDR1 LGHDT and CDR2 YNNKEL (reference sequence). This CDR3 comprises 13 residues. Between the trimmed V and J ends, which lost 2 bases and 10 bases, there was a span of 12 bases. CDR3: CASSQISWREQFF. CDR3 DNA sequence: TGTGCCAGCAGCCAAATCTCTTGGAGAGAGCAGTTCTTC.

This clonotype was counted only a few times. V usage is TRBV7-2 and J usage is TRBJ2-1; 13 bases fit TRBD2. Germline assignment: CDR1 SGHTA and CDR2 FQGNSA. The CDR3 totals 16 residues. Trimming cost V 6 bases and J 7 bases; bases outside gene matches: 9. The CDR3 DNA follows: TGTGCCAGCAGGACGACTAGCGGGGGGCCTCGGAATGAGCAGTTCTTC. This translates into CASRTTSGGPRNEQFF.

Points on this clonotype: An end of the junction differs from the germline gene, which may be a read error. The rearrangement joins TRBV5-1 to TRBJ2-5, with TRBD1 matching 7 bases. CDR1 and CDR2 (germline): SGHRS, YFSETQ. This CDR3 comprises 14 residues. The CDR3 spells CASSSNRGQATQYF. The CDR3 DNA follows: TGCGCCAGCAGCTCAAACAGGGGACAAGCGACCCAGTACTTC.

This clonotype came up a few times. The CDR3 nucleotides are TGTGCCAGGGGTTCGGGGAGCAAGTACGAGCAGTACTTC. As protein: CARGSGSKYEQYF. The chain combines TRBV6-1 with TRBJ2-7; tentative D call: TRBD2 (5 bases). Germline lookup yields CDR1 MNHNS and CDR2 SASEGT. The CDR3 loop spans 13 amino acids. The ends were cut back, 9 bases at V and 4 bases at J, with 16 bases in the middle.

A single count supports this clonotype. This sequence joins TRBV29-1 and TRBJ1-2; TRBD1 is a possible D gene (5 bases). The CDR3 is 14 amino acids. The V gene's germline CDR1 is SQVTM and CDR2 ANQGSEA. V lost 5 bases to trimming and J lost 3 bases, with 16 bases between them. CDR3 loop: CSVYKVTEDYGYTF. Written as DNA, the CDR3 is TGCAGCGTTTATAAAGTGACAGAAGACTATGGCTACACCTTC.

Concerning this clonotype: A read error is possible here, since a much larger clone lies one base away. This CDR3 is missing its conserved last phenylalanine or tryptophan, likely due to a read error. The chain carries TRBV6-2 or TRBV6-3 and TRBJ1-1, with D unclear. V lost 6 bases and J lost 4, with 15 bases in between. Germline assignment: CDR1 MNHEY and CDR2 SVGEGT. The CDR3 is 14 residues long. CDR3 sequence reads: CASSHTTQSTEAFL. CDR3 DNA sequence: TGTGCCAGCAGCCACACCACCCAGAGCACTGAAGCTTTCCTT.

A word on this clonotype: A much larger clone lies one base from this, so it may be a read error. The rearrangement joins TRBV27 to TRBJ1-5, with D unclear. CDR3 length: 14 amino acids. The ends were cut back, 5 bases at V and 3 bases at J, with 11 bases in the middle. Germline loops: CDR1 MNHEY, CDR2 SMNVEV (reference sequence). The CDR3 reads CASSPRAPNQPQHF. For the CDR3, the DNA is TGTGCCAGCAGTCCAAGGGCCCCCAATCAGCCCCAGCATTTT.

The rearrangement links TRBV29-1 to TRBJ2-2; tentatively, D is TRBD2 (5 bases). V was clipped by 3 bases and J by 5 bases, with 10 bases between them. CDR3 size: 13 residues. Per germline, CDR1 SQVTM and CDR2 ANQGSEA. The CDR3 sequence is CSVESSLTGELFF. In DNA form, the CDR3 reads TGCAGCGTTGAGTCTAGCCTGACCGGGGAGCTGTTTTTT.

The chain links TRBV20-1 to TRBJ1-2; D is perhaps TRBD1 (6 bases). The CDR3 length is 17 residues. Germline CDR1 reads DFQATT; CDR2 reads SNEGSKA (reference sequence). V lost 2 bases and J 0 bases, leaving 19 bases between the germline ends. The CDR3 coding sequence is TGCAGTGCTAGAAGGGGGGGCAGCAGCCCAACTAACTATGGCTACACCTTC. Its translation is CSARRGGSSPTNYGYTF.

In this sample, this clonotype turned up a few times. The CDR3 sequence is CASSLTGGPYEQYF. The CDR3 DNA reads as TGTGCCAGCAGTTTAACGGGAGGTCCCTACGAGCAGTACTTC. This chain connects TRBV27 to TRBJ2-7; 7 bases are shared with TRBD2. The germline V gene has CDR1 MNHEY and CDR2 SMNVEV (reference sequence). V gave up 2 bases and J gave up 2 bases; unmatched junction bases: 3. The CDR3 covers 14 residues.